A selection of T cell receptor beta chains follows, all from one sample in a study of blood T cell repertoires in COVID-19. Assay: immunoSEQ multiplex PCR; the TCRdb copy retains only in-frame clones and omits some. Among approximately 320,000 clones listed, 80% to 90% were seen once. The sequencing sample was made of PBMCs or T cells enriched from blood (not recorded which). The receptors derive from a woman younger than 35 who had recovered from COVID-19. CDR3s include the opening cysteine and the closing phenylalanine or tryptophan. The order of the fields is clone size, D gene, V gene, J gene, CDR3 protein, CDR3 DNA. The D gene is left open where the match is weak. Size values are once, few and many counts, or a class for expanded clones, and some rows have none.

-,-,TRBV15,TRBJ1-5,CATSRTRTGNQPQHF,TGTGCCACCAGCAGAACTAGGACGGGGAATCAGCCCCAGCATTTT
-,TRBD1,TRBV3-1/TRBV3-2,TRBJ1-6,CASSRAPGTDNSPLHF,TGTGCCAGCAGCCGAGCCCCCGGGACAGATAATTCACCCCTCCACTTT
-,-,TRBV19,TRBJ1-5,CASSYNNQPQHF,TGTGCCAGTAGTTACAACAATCAGCCCCAGCATTTT
-,TRBD1,TRBV19,TRBJ2-2,CASSANRDRVGTGELFF,TGTGCCAGTAGTGCTAATAGAGACAGGGTGGGCACCGGGGAGCTGTTTTTT
-,-,TRBV6-5,TRBJ1-2,CASSYGGADYGYTF,TGTGCCAGCAGTTATGGGGGCGCGGACTATGGCTACACCTTC
few,-,TRBV7-2,TRBJ1-5,CASSPGSPGQPQHF,TGTGCCAGCAGCCCTGGGTCCCCGGGGCAGCCCCAGCATTTT
-,-,TRBV3-1/TRBV3-2,TRBJ1-6,CASSQDIVFPLSPLHF,TGTGCCAGCAGCCAAGATATTGTGTTTCCCCTCTCACCCCTCCACTTT
-,TRBD1,TRBV7-2,TRBJ1-5,CASSLDRVEDQPQHF,TGTGCCAGCAGCCTGGACAGGGTTGAGGATCAGCCCCAGCATTTT
-,TRBD2,TRBV7-2,TRBJ2-7,CASSPQRGGDYEQYF,TGTGCCAGCAGCCCTCAGCGGGGGGGGGACTACGAGCAGTACTTC
-,-,TRBV3-1/TRBV3-2,TRBJ1-1,CASSQEWRETEAFF,TGTGCCAGCAGCCAAGAATGGAGGGAAACTGAAGCTTTCTTT
-,-,TRBV7-2,TRBJ1-4,CASSSAEAFATNEKLFF,TGTGCCAGCAGCTCGGCAGAGGCATTCGCAACTAATGAAAAACTGTTTTTT
-,-,TRBV4-3,TRBJ2-7,CASSLSGENPHEQYF,TGCGCCAGCAGCCTCTCCGGGGAGAACCCCCACGAGCAGTACTTC
-,-,TRBV5-1,TRBJ1-4,CASSLDSPEGKLFF,TGCGCCAGCAGCTTGGACTCCCCGGAGGGGAAACTGTTTTTT
-,-,TRBV6-5,TRBJ2-5,CASSYGGMEETQYF,TGTGCCAGCAGTTACGGGGGGATGGAAGAGACCCAGTACTTC
-,-,TRBV3-1/TRBV3-2,TRBJ1-6,CASSQDTRTYNSPLHF,TGTGCCAGCAGCCAAGATACCAGGACCTATAATTCACCCCTCCACTTT
-,TRBD2,TRBV4-2,TRBJ2-1,CASSQDRGAGGRNNEQFF,TGTGCCAGCAGCCAAGATCGTGGGGCGGGAGGGCGAAACAATGAGCAGTTCTTC
-,-,TRBV3-1/TRBV3-2,TRBJ2-7,CASSPPSGEQAEQYF,TGTGCCAGCAGCCCACCCTCAGGGGAACAGGCCGAGCAGTACTTC
once,TRBD1,TRBV7-8,TRBJ1-2,CASSLAPGQYYGYTF,TGTGCCAGCAGCTTAGCGCCGGGACAGTACTATGGCTACACCTTC
-,TRBD1,TRBV4-2,TRBJ2-4,CASSQDGTEKNIQYF,TGTGCCAGCAGCCAGGACGGGACAGAGAAAAACATTCAGTACTTC
-,TRBD1,TRBV27,TRBJ2-7,CASRSLGTGGYEQYF,TGTGCCAGCAGATCCTTGGGGACAGGGGGATACGAGCAGTACTTC
-,TRBD2,TRBV7-2,TRBJ2-3,CASSFLSGSALHSGQYF,TGTGCCAGCAGCTTCCTCAGCGGGAGCGCCTTGCATTCTGGGCAGTATTTT
-,-,TRBV4-3,TRBJ1-1,CASSHLLRWVTTSRTEAFF,TGCGCCAGCAGCCACCTCCTGCGGTGGGTCACGACCTCGCGGACTGAAGCTTTCTTT
-,-,TRBV6-2/TRBV6-3,TRBJ2-3,CASSSVGGTQYF,TGTGCCAGCAGTTCCGTAGGGGGTACGCAGTATTTT
-,TRBD1,TRBV6-1,TRBJ1-1,CASSAQTGPVPMNTEAFF,TGTGCCAGCAGTGCCCAGACAGGGCCAGTCCCAATGAACACTGAAGCTTTCTTT
-,-,TRBV5-1,TRBJ2-2,CASSLQAYPNTGELFF,TGCGCCAGCAGCCTCCAAGCCTACCCGAACACCGGGGAGCTGTTTTTT
-,TRBD1,TRBV27,TRBJ1-3,CASRSSGTGAGNTIYF,TGTGCCAGCAGATCCTCCGGGACAGGGGCTGGAAACACCATATATTTT
-,TRBD2,TRBV20-1,TRBJ2-1,CSASLLAGASMGEQFF,TGCAGTGCTAGTCTTCTCGCGGGAGCTTCGATGGGTGAGCAGTTCTTC
-,TRBD2,TRBV15,TRBJ2-2,CATSRAAGANTGELFF,TGTGCCACCAGCAGAGCGGCGGGGGCGAACACCGGGGAGCTGTTTTTT
-,-,TRBV18,TRBJ1-2,CASSPNDQGHGYTF,TGTGCCAGCTCACCCAATGACCAGGGCCATGGCTACACCTTC